This T cell receptor (beta chain) comes out of a study of T-cell reconstitution after alpha-beta-depleted transplantation in children. CDR3 size: 16 residues. The germline CDR1 and CDR2 sequences are LGHDT and YNNKEL (reference sequence). V gave up 4 bases and J gave up 1 base, with 15 bases separating them. Unique molecular identifiers were built into the TCRbeta library. TCRdb reprocessed the PCR reads via MiXCR and lists one record per CDR3 protein. The table lists just under 550,000 distinct CDR3 sequences, approximately 20% of them singletons. There are a few counts of this clonotype. The specimen comprised PBMCs from the stem cell graft donor, sampled from the stem cell graft. The clonotype originates from a human donor who donated a stem cell graft to a child with acute lymphoblastic leukemia. The V call is TRBV3-1, the J call TRBJ2-3, with unresolved D. The CDR3 spells CASSPTNYIGTDTQYF. DNA for the CDR3: TGTGCCAGCAGCCCAACTAACTACATTGGCACAGATACGCAGTATTTT.